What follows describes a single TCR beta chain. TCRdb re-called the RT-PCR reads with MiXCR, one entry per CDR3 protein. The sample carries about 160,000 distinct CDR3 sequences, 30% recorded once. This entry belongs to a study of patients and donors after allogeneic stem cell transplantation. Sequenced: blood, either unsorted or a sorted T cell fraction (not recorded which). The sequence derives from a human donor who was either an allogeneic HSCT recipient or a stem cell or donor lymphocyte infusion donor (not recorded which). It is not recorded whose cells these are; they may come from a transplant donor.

The CDR3 reads CASSQVATEAFF. The DNA for the CDR3 is TGTGCCAGCAGCCAAGTGGCTACTGAAGCTTTCTTT. This rearrangement joins TRBV4-2 to TRBJ1-1; D gene uncertain. The CDR3 extends over 12 amino acids. The germline V gene has CDR1 LGHNA and CDR2 YNFKEQ. Trimming left V 1 base short and J 5 bases short, with 5 bases between.